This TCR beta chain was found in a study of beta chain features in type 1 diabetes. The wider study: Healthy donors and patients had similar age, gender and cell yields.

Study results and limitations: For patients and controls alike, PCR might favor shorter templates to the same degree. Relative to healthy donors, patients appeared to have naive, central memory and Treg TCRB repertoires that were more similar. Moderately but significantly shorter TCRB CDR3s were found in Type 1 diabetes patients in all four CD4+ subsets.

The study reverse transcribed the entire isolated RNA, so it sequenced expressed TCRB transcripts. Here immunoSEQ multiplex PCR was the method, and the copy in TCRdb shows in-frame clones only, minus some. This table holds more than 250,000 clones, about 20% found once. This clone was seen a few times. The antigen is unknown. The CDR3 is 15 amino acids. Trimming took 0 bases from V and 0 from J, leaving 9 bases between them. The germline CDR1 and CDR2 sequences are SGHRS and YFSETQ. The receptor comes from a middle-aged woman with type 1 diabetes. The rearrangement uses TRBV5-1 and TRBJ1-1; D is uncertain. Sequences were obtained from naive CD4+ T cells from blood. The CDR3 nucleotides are TGCGCCAGCAGCTTGGACAGAGCAATGAACACTGAAGCTTTCTTT. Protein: CASSLDRAMNTEAFF.